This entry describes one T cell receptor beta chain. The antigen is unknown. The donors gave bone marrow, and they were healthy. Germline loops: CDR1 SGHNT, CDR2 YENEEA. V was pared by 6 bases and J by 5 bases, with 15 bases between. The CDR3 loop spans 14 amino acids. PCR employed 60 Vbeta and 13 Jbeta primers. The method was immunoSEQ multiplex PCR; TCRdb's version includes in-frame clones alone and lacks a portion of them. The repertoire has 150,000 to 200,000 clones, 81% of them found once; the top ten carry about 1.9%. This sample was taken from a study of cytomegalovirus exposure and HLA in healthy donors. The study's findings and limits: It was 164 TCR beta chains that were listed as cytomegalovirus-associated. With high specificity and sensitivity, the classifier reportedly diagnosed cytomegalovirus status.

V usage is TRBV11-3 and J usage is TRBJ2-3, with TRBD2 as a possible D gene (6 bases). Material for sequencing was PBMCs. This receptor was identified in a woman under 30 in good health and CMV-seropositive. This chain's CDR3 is CASSSGGVLDTQYF. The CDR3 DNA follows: TGTGCCAGCAGTAGCGGAGGGGTTTTAGATACGCAGTATTTT.